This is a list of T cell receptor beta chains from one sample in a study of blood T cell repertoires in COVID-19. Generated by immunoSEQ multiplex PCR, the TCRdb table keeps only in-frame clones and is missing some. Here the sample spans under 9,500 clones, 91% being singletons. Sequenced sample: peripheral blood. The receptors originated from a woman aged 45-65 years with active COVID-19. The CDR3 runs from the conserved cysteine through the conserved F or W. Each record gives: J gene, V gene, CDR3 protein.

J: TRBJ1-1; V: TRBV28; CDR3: CASSLSDTEAFF
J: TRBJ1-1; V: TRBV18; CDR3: CASSPSQGYEAFF
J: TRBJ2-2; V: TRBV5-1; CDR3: CASQVGGSYTGELFF
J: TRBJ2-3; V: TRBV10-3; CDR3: CAISEGQPSSDTQYF
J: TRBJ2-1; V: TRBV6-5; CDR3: CASSRTSGPFEEQFF
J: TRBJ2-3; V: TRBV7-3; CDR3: CASSLGLLTDTQYF
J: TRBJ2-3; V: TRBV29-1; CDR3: CSISGQANTDTQYF
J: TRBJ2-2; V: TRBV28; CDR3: CASSPGLGGGELFF
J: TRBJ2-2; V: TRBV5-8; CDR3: CASSLGLETNTGELFF
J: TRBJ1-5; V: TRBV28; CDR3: CASSFERGNQPQHF
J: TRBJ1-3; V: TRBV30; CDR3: CAWRLTGISGNTIYF
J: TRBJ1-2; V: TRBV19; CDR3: CASSRDREFYGYTF
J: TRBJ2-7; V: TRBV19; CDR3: CASSLTGDLYEQYF
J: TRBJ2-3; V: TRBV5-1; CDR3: CASSHSGGMATDTQYF
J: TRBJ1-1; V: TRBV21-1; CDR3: CASSILKGRTGAQNTEAFF
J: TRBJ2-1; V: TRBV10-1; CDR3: CASSDHGRNYNEQFF
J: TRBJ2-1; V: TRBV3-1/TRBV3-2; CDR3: CASSQGGLASNEQFF
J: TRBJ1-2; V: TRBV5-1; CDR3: CASSASGGGYGYTF
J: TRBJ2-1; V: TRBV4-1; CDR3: CASSQDSPDSAIYNEQFF
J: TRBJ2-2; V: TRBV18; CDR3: CASSLEAGGTGELFF
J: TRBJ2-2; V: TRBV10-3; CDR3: CAINGQNTGELFF
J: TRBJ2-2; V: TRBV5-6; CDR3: CASSRDTGELFF
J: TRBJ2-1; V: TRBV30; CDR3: CAGYSGRGGNEQFF
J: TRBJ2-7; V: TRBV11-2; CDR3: CASSSSRQDRGSEQYF
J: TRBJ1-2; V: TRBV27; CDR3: CASSFRQGANGYTF
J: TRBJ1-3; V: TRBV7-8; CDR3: CASSLLPGSLTGNTIYF
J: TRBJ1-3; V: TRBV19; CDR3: CASSASGNTIYF
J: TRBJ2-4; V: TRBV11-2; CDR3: CASSSSGGKNIQYF
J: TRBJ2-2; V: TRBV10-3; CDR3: CAITPRGGGTVYTGELFF
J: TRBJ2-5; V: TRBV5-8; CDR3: CASSLGLGGETQYF
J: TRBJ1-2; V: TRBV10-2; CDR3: CASSESVTNYGYTF
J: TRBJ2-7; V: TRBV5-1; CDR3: CASSLGQGADEQYF
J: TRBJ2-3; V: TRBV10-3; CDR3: CAISEGTGDTQYF
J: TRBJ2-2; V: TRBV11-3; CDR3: CASSPSSGRSTGELFF
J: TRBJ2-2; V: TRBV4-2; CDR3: CASSQDPQREIGTGELFF